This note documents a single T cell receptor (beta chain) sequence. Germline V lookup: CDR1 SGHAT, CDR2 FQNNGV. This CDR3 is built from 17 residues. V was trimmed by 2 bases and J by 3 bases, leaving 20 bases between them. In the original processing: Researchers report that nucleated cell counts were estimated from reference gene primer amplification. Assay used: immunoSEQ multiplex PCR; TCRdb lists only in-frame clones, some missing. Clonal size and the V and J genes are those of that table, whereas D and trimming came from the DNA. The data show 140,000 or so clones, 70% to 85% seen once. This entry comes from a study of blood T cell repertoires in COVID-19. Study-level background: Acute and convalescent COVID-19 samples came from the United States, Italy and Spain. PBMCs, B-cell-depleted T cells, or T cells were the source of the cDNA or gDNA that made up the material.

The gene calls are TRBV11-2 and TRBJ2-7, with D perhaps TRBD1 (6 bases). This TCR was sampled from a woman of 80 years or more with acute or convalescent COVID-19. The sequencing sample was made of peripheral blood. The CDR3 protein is CASSLRSGAGVGYEQYF. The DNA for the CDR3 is TGTGCCAGCAGCTTACGTTCCGGGGCAGGGGTCGGCTACGAGCAGTACTTC.